This TCR beta chain appears in the sequencing data of a study of response to subunit inactivated influenza vaccine. Concerning this clonotype: Its specificity is not known.

TCRdb itself ran the RT-PCR reads through MiXCR, one entry per CDR3 protein. The sample contains approximately 500,000 distinct CDR3 sequences, 14% of which appear only once. V was pared by 0 bases and J by 3 bases, with 4 bases of the junction left unmatched. Germline-derived CDR1 and CDR2 are SGDLS and YYNGEE. The CDR3 consists of 15 residues. General observations from the study: Each seasonal flu vaccination may recruit only limited new T cells, authors suggested.

The sequence derives from a man in his forties or fifties who received an inactivated influenza vaccine. V is TRBV9 and J is TRBJ2-7, with 9 bases identical to TRBD2. Material: PBMCs from blood, obtained 12 days after vaccination. The CDR3 here is CASSVALAGVYEQYF. The CDR3, as DNA: TGTGCCAGCAGCGTAGCTTTAGCGGGGGTCTACGAGCAGTACTTC.